The clone carrying this T cell receptor (beta chain) was seen many times. This CDR3 region has 14 residues. The germline gives CDR1 DFQATT, CDR2 SNEGSKA (reference sequence). Trimming took 3 bases from V and 8 from J; bases not matched to a gene: 9. The unsorted libraries were made from 2 million PBMCs kept at -80 C. The source of the sample is a study of neurological immune-mediated disorders. MiXCR, applied by TCRdb to the 5' RACE reads, yields one record per CDR3 protein. There are tens of thousands of distinct CDR3 sequences in the sample; approximately 4.5% occur only once, and around 5% lies in the top ten.

The sequencing sample was made of PBMCs. The sequence came from a woman aged 55-69 years with multiple sclerosis. The chain combines TRBV20-1 with TRBJ2-4; 8 nucleotides align to TRBD1. The CDR3 coding sequence is TGCAGTGCTAGGAGGACAGGGACAAAGGACATTCAGTACTTC. Amino acid sequence: CSARRTGTKDIQYF.